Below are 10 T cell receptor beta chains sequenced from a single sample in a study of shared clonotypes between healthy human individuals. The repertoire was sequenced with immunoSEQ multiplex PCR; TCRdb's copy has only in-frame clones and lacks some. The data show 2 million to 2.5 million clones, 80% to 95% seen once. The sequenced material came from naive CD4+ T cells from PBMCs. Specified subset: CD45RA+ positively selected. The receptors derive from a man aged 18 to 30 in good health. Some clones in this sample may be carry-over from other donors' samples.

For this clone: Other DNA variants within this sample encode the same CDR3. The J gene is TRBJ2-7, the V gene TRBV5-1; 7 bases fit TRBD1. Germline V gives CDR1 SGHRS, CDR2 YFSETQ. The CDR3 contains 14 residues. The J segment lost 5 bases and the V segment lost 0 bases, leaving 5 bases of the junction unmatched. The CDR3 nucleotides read TGCGCCAGCAGCTTGGGACAGGGCTATGACGAGCAGTACTTC. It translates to CASSLGQGYDEQYF. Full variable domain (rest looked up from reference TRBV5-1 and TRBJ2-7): KAGVTQTPRYLIKTRGQQVTLSCSPISGHRSVSWYQQTPGQGLQFLFEYFSETQRNKGNFPGRFSGRQFSNSRSEMNVSTLELGDSALYLCASSLGQGYDEQYFGPGTRLTVT.

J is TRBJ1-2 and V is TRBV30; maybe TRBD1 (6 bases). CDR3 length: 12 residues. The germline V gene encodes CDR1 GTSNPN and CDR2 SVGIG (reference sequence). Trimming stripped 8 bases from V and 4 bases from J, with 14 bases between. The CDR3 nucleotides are TGTGCCAGTCGCGGGGGCGCCTATGGCTACACCTTC. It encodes CASRGGAYGYTF. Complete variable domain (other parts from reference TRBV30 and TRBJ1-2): SQTIHQWPATLVQPVGSPLSLECTVEGTSNPNLYWYRQAAGRGLQLLFYSVGIGQISSEVPQNLSASRPQDRQFILSSKKLLLSDSGFYLCASRGGAYGYTFGSGTRLTVV.

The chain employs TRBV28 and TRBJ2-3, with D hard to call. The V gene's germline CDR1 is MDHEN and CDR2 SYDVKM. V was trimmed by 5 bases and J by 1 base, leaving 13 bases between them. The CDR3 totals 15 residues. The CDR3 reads CASSPPRRGTDTQYF. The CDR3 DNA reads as TGTGCCAGCAGTCCACCTCGGCGCGGCACAGATACGCAGTATTTT. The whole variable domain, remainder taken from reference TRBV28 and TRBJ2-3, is DVKVTQSSRYLVKRTGEKVFLECVQDMDHENMFWYRQDPGLGLRLIYFSYDVKMKEKGDIPEGYSVSREKKERFSLILESASTNQTSMYLCASSPPRRGTDTQYFGPGTRLTVL.

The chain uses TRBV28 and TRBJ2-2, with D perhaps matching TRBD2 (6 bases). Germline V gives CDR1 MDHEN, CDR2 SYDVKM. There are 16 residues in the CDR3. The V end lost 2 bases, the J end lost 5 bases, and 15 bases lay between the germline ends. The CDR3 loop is CASSLVEGLETGELFF. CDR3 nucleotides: TGTGCCAGCAGTTTAGTGGAGGGCCTGGAAACCGGGGAGCTGTTTTTT.

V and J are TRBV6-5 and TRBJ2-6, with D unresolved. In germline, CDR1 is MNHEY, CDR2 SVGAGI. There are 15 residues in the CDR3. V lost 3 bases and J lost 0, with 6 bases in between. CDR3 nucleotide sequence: TGTGCCAGCAGTTATAAGAGCTCTGGGGCCAACGTCCTGACTTTC. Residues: CASSYKSSGANVLTF.

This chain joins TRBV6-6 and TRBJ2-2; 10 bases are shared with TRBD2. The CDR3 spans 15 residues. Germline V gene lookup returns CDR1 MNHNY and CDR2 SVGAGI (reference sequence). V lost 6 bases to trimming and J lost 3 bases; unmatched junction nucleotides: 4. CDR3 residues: CASSPSGSHTGELFF. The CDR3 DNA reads TGTGCCAGCAGCCCTAGCGGGAGCCACACCGGGGAGCTGTTTTTT.

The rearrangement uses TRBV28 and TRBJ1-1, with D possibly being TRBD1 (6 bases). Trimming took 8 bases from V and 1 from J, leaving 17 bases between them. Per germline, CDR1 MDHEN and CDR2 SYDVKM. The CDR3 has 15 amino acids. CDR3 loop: CASSLRGGSNTEAFF. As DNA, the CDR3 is TGTGCCAGCTCTCTTAGGGGGGGTTCGAACACTGAAGCTTTCTTT.

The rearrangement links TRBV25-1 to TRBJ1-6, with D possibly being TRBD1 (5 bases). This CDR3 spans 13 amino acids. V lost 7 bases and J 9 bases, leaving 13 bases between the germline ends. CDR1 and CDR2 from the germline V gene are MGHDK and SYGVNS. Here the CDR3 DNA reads TGTGCCAGCACGAGGGGAGTTAGTTCACCCCTCCACTTT. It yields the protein CASTRGVSSPLHF.

The CDR3 loop is CASSQLTSYEQYF. The CDR3 DNA reads as TGTGCCAGCAGTCAACTTACCTCCTACGAGCAGTACTTC. The genes are TRBV28 and TRBJ2-7; D gene unclear. Germline CDR1 reads MDHEN; CDR2 reads SYDVKM. The V and J ends lost 5 bases and 0 bases respectively, with 8 bases between them. The CDR3 runs to 13 residues.

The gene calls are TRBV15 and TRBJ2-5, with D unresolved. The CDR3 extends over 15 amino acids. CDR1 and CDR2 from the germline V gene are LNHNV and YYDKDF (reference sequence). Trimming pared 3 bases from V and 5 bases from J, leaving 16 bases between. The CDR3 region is CATSRRSGNTETQYF. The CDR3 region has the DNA TGTGCCACCAGCAGGCGAAGTGGCAACACGGAGACCCAGTACTTC. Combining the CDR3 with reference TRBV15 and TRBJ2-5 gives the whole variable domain DAMVIQNPRYQVTQFGKPVTLSCSQTLNHNVMYWYQQKSSQAPKLLFHYYDKDFNNEADTPDNFQSRRPNTSFCFLDIRSPGLGDTAMYLCATSRRSGNTETQYFGPGTRLLVL.